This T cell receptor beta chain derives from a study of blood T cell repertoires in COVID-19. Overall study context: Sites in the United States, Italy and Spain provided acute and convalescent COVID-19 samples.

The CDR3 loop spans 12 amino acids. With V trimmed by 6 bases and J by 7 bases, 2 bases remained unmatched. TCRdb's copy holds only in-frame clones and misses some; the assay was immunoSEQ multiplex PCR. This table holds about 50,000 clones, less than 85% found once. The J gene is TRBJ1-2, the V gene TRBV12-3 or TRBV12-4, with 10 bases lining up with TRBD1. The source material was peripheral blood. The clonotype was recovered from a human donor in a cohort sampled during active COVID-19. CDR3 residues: CASSWTGGGYTF. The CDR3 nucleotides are TGTGCCAGCAGCTGGACAGGGGGTGGCTACACCTTC.